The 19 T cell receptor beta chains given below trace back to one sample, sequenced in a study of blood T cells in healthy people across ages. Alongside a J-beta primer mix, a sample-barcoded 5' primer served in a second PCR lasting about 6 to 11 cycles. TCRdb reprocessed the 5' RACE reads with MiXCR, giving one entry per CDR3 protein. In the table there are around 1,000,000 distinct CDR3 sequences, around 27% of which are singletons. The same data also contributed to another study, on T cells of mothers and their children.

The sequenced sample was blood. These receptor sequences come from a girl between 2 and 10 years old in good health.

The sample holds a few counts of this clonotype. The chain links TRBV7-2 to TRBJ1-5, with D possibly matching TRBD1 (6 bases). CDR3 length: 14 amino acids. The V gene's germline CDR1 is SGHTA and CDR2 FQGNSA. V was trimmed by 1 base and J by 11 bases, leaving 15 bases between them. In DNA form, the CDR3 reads TGTGCCAGCAGCTTAGTCCCGGGGGCGGGGGCCCAGCATTTT. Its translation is CASSLVPGAGAQHF.

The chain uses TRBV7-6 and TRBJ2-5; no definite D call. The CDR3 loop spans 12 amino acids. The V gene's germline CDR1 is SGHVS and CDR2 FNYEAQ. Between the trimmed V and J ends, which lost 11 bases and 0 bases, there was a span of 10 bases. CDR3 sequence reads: CAAGIDQETQYF. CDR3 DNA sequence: TGTGCCGCCGGAATCGACCAAGAGACCCAGTACTTC.

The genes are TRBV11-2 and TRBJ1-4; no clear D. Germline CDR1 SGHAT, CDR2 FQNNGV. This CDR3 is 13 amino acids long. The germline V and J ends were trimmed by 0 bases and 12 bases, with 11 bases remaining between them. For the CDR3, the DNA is TGTGCCAGCAGCTTAGAACGCGGACGGGAACTGTTTTTT. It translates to CASSLERGRELFF.

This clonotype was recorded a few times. CDR3 DNA: TGCAGTGCTAGAGATCAGGGGACTCTCTCCTACGAGCAGTACTTC. Protein product: CSARDQGTLSYEQYF. The gene calls are TRBV20-1 and TRBJ2-7; TRBD1 or TRBD2 may be the D gene (6 bases each). Trimming cost V 0 bases and J 0 bases, with 12 bases left between them. The germline V gene has CDR1 DFQATT and CDR2 SNEGSKA (reference sequence). The CDR3 is 15 residues long.

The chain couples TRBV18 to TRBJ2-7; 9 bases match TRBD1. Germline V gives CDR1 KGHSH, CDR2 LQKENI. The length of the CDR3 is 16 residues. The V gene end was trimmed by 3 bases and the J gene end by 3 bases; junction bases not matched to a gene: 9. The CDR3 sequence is CASSPTSGTGLYEQYF. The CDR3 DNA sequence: TGTGCCAGCTCACCGACTTCCGGGACAGGGCTCTACGAGCAGTACTTC.

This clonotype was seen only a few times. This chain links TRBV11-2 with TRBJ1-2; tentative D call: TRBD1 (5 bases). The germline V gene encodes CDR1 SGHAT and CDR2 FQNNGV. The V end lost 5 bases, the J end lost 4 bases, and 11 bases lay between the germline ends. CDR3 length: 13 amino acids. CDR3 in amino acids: CASSREGFYGYTF. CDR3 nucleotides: TGTGCCAGCAGCCGGGAGGGGTTCTATGGCTACACCTTC. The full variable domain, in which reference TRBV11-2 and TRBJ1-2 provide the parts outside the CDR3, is EAGVAQSPRYKIIEKRQSVAFWCNPISGHATLYWYQQILGQGPKLLIQFQNNGVVDDSQLPKDRFSAERLKGVDSTLKIQPAKLEDSAVYLCASSREGFYGYTFGSGTRLTVV.

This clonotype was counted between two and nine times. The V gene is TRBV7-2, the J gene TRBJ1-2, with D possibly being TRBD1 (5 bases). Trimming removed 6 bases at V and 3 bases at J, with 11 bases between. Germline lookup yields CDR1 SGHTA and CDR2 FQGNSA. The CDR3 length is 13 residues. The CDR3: CASSEDTYYGYTF. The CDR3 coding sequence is TGTGCCAGCAGTGAGGACACGTACTATGGCTACACCTTC.

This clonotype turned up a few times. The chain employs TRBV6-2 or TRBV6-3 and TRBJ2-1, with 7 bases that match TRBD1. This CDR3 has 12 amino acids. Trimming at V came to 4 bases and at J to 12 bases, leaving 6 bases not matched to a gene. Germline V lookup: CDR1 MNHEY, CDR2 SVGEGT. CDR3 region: CASSSPPGGQFF. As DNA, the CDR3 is TGTGCCAGCAGTTCCCCCCCAGGGGGGCAGTTCTTC.

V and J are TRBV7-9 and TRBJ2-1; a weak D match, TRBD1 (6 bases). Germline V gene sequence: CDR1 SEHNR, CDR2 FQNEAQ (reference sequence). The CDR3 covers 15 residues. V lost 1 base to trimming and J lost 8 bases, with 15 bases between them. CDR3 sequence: CASSLVTGLADEQFF. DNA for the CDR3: TGTGCCAGCAGCTTAGTAACAGGGCTTGCAGATGAGCAGTTCTTC.

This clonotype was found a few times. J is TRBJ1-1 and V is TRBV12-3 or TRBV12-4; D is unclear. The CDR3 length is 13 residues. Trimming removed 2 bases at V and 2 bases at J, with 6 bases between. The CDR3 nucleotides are TGTGCCAGCAGTTTACGGTCAAACACTGAAGCTTTCTTT. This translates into CASSLRSNTEAFF.

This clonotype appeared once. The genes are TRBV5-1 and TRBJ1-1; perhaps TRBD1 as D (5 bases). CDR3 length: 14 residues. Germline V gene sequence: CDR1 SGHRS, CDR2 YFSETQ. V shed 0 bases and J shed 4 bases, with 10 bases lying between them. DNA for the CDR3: TGCGCCAGCAGCTTGGAGGGGCGGAGCACTGAAGCTTTCTTT. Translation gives CASSLEGRSTEAFF.

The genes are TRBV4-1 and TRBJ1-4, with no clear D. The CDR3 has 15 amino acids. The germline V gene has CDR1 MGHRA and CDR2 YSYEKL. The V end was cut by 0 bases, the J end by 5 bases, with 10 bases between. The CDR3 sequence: CASSQDPAGNEKLFF. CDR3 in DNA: TGCGCCAGCAGCCAAGACCCAGCGGGGAATGAAAAACTGTTTTTT.

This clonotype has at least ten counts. This chain's CDR3 is CASRKGGQGFETQYF. Written as DNA, the CDR3 is TGTGCCAGCAGGAAGGGGGGACAGGGTTTCGAGACCCAGTACTTC. This chain connects TRBV12-3 or TRBV12-4 to TRBJ2-5, with 9 bases that match TRBD1. The CDR3 covers 15 residues. Losses at the gene ends were 6 bases for V and 5 bases for J; bases not matched to a gene: 10.

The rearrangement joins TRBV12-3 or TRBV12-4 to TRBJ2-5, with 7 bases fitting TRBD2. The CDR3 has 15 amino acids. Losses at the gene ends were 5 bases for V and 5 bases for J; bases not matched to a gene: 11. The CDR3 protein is CASSPSGGELETQYF. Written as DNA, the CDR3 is TGTGCCAGCAGTCCGAGTGGGGGGGAACTTGAGACCCAGTACTTC.

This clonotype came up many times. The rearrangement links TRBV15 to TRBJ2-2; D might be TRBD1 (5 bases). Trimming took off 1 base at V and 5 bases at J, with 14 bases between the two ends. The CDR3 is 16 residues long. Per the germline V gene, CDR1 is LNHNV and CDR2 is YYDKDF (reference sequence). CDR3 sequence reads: CATSRGVQGRTGELFF. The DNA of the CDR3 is TGTGCCACCAGCAGAGGAGTCCAGGGCCGAACCGGGGAGCTGTTTTTT.

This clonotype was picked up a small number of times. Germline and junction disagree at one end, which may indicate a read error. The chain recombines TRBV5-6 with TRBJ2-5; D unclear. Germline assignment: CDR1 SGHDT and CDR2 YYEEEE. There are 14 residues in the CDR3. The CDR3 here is CASRAVSDYNEQSF. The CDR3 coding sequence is TGTGCCAGCAGGGCGGTTTCCGATTACAATGAGCAGTCCTTC.

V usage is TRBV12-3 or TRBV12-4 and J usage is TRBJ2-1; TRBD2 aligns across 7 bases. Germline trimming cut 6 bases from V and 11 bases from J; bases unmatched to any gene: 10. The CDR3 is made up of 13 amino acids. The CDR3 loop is CASSTGTTFKQFF. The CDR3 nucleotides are TGTGCCAGCAGCACCGGGACTACATTTAAGCAGTTCTTC.

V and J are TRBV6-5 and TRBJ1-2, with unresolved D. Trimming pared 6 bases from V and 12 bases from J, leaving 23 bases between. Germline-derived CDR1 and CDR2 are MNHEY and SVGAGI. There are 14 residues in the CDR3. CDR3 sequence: CASSPGPSLNGHTF. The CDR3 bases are TGTGCCAGCAGCCCAGGTCCGAGTCTTAACGGCCACACCTTC.

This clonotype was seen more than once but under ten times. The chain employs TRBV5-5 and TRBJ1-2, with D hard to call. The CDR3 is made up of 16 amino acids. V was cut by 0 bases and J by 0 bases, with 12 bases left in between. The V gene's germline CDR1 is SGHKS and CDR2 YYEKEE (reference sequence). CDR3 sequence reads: CASSLVLYRANYGYTF. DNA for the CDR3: TGTGCCAGCAGCTTGGTCTTGTACAGAGCTAACTATGGCTACACCTTC. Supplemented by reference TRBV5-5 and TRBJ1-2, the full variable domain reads DAGVTQSPTHLIKTRGQQVTLRCSPISGHKSVSWYQQVLGQGPQFIFQYYEKEERGRGNFPDRFSARQFPNYSSELNVNALLLGDSALYLCASSLVLYRANYGYTFGSGTRLTVV.